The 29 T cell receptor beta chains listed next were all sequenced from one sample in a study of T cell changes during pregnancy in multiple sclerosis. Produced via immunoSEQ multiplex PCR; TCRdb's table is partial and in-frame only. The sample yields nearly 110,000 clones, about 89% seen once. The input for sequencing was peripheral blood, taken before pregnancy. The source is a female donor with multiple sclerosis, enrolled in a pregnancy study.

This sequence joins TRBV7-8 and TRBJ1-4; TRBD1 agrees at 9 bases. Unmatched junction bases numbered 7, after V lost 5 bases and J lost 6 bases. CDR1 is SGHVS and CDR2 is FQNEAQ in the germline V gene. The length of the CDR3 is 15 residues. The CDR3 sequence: CASSHSGDRDEKLFF. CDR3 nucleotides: TGTGCCAGCAGCCACTCCGGGGACAGGGATGAAAAACTGTTTTTT.

CDR3 region: CATSTGSSEAFF. CDR3 sequence (DNA): TGTGCCACCTCGACAGGGAGCTCTGAAGCTTTCTTT. J is TRBJ1-1 and V is TRBV28; 7 nucleotides agree with TRBD1. Trimming at V came to 10 bases and at J to 6 bases, leaving 8 bases not matched to a gene. Germline values: CDR1 MDHEN, CDR2 SYDVKM. CDR3 size: 12 residues.

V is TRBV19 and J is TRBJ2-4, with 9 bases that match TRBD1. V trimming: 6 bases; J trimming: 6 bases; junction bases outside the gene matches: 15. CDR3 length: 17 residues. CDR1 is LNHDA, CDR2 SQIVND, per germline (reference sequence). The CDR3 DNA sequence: TGTGCCAGTAGCCAGGGACAGGGATTGGGGGCAGGAAACATTCAGTACTTC. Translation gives CASSQGQGLGAGNIQYF.

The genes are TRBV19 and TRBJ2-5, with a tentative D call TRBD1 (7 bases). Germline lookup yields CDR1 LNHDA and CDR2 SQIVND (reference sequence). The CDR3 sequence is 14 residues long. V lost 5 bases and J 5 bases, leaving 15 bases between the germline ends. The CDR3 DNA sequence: TGTGCCAGTAGTGCTAGGACAGGAGGGGAGACCCAGTACTTC. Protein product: CASSARTGGETQYF.

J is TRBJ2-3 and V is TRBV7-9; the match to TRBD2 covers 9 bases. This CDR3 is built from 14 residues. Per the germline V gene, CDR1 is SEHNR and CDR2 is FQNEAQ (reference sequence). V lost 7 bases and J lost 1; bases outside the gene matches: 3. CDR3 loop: CASNVAGGTDTQYF. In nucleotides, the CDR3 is TGTGCCAGCAACGTAGCGGGAGGCACAGATACGCAGTATTTT.

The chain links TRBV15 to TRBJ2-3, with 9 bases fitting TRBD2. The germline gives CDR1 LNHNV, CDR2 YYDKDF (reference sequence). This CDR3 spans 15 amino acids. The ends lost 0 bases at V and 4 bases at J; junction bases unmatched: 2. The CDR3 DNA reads TGTGCCACCAGCAGAGAGCGGGGGGGCGCAGATACGCAGTATTTT. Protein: CATSRERGGADTQYF.

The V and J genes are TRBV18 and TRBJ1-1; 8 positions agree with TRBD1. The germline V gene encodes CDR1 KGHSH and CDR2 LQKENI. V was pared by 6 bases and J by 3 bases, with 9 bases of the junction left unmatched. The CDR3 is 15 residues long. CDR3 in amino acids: CASSVKQGDDTEAFF. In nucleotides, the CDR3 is TGTGCCAGCTCGGTCAAACAGGGGGACGACACTGAAGCTTTCTTT.

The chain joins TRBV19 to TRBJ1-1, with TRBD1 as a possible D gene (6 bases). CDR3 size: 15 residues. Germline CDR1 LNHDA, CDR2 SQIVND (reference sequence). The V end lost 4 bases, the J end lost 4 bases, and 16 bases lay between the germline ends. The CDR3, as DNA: TGTGCCAGTAGTAACACAGGGTCGGTGGGCACTGAAGCTTTCTTT. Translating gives CASSNTGSVGTEAFF. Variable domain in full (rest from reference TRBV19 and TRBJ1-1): DGGITQSPKYLFRKEGQNVTLSCEQNLNHDAMYWYRQDPGQGLRLIYYSQIVNDFQKGDIAEGYSVSREKKESFPLTVTSAQKNPTAFYLCASSNTGSVGTEAFFGQGTRLTVV.

CDR3 bases: TGTGCCAGCAGCCAGATCCTGGGGGGAACCTACGAGCAGTACTTC. This sequence encodes CASSQILGGTYEQYF. The J gene is TRBJ2-7, the V gene TRBV4-2, with D possibly matching TRBD2 (6 bases). In germline, CDR1 is LGHNA, CDR2 YNFKEQ. CDR3 size: 15 residues. The V end was cut by 3 bases, the J end by 2 bases, with 14 bases between.

CDR3 coding DNA: TGTGCCAGCAGCTTCGAACGGGGTGGTGAAGCTTTCTTT. This encodes CASSFERGGEAFF. The chain recombines TRBV7-9 with TRBJ1-1; D not resolved. Germline values: CDR1 SEHNR, CDR2 FQNEAQ (reference sequence). Trimming shortened V by 3 bases and J by 7 bases, and 12 bases separated the two germline ends. CDR3 size: 13 residues.

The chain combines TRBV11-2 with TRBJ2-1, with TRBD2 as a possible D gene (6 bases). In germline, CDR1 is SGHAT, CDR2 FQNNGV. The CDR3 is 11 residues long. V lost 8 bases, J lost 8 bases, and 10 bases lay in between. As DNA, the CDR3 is TGTGCCAGCCGGCGGGGCTATGAGCAGTTCTTC. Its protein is CASRRGYEQFF.

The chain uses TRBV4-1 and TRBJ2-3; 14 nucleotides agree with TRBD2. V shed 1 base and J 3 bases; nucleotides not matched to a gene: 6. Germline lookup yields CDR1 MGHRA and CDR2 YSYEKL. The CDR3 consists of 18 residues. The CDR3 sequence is CASSQGLAGGWKTDTQYF. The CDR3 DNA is TGCGCCAGCAGCCAAGGACTAGCGGGGGGGTGGAAGACAGATACGCAGTATTTT.

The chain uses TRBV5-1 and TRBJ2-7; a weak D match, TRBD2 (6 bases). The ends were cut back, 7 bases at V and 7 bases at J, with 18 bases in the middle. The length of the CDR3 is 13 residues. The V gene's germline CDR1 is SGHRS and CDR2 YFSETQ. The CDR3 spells CASGTAGRPEQYF. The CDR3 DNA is TGCGCCAGCGGGACGGCGGGACGGCCGGAGCAGTACTTC.

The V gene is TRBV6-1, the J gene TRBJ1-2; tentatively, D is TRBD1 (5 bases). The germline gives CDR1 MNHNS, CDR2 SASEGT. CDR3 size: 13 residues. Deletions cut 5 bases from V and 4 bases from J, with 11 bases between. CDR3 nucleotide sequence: TGTGCCAGCAGTTATTCAGGGCGCTATGGCTACACCTTC. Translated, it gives CASSYSGRYGYTF.

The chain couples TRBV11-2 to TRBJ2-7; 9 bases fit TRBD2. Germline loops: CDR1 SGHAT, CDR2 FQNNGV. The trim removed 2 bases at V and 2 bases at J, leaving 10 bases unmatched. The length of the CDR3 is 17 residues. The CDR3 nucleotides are TGTGCCAGCAGCTTACATCTAGCGGGGAGCTTCCCCTACGAGCAGTACTTC. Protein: CASSLHLAGSFPYEQYF.

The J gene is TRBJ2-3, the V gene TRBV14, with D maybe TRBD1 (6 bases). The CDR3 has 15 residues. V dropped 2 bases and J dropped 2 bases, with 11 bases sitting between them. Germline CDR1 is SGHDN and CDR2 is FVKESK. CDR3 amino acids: CASSQPTGSTDTQYF. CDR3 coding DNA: TGTGCCAGCAGCCAACCCACAGGGTCCACAGATACGCAGTATTTT.

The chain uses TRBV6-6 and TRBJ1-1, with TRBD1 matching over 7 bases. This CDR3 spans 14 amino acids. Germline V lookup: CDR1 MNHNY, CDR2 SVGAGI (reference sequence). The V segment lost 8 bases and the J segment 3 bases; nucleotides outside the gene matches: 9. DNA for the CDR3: TGTGCCAGCGGGAAACAGGGGTTGGACACTGAAGCTTTCTTT. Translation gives CASGKQGLDTEAFF.

The CDR3 DNA sequence: TGCGCCAGCAGCCCGATAGGGACAGTTAAAAATAATGAGCAGTTCTTC. Amino acid sequence: CASSPIGTVKNNEQFF. The chain has TRBV4-3 and TRBJ2-1; 7 bases fit TRBD1. CDR1 and CDR2 (germline): LGHNA, YSLEER. The CDR3 loop spans 16 amino acids. Trimming at V came to 4 bases and at J to 7 bases, leaving 13 bases not matched to a gene.

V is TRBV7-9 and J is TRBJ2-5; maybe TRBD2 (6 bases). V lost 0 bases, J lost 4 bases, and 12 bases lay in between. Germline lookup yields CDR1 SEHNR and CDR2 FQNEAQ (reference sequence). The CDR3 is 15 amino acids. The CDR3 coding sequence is TGTGCCAGCAGCTTAGCTATTAGCGGAGGAGAGACCCAGTACTTC. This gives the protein CASSLAISGGETQYF.

The DNA for the CDR3 is TGTGCCAGCAGCTCATGGGGGGGTCCAGCTGGAAACACCATATATTTT. Translation gives CASSSWGGPAGNTIYF. The V and J genes are TRBV5-4 and TRBJ1-3, with D perhaps TRBD1 (5 bases). Germline values: CDR1 SGHNT, CDR2 YYREEE (reference sequence). Trimming took off 3 bases at V and 2 bases at J, with 15 bases between the two ends. The CDR3 runs to 16 residues.

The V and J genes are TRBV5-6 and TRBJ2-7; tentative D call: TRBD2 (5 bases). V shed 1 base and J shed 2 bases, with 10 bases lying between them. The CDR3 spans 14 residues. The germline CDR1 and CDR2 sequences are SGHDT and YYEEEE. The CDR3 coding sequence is TGTGCCAGCAGCTTGCTTAGCGAAACCTACGAGCAGTACTTC. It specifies CASSLLSETYEQYF.

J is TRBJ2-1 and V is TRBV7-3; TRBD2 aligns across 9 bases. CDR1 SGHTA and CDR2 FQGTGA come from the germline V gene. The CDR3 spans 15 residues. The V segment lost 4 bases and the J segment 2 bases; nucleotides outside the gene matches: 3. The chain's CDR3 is CASSYAGGAYNEQFF. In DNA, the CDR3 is TGTGCCAGCAGCTACGCGGGGGGGGCCTACAATGAGCAGTTCTTC.

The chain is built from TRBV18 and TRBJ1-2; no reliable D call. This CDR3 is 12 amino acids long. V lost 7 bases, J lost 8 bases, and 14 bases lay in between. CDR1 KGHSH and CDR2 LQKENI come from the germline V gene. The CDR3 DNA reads TGTGCCAGCTATCGGGAGAGCCTGGGCTACACCTTC. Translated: CASYRESLGYTF.

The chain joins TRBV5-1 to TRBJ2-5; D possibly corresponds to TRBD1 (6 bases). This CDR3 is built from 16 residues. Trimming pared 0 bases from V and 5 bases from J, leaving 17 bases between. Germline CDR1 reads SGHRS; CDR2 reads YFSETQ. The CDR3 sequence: CASSLASQGKGETQYF. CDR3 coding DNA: TGCGCCAGCAGCTTGGCCTCACAGGGAAAGGGGGAGACCCAGTACTTC. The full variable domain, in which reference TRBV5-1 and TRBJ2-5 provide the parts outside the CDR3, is KAGVTQTPRYLIKTRGQQVTLSCSPISGHRSVSWYQQTPGQGLQFLFEYFSETQRNKGNFPGRFSGRQFSNSRSEMNVSTLELGDSALYLCASSLASQGKGETQYFGPGTRLLVL.

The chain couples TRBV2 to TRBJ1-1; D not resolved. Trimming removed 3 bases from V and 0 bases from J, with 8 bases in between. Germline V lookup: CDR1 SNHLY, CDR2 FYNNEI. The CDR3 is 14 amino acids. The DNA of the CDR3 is TGTGCCAGCAGTGAGGTCGCTATGAACACTGAAGCTTTCTTT. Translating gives CASSEVAMNTEAFF. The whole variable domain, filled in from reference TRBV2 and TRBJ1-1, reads EPEVTQTPSHQVTQMGQEVILRCVPISNHLYFYWYRQILGQKVEFLVSFYNNEISEKSEIFDDQFSVERPDGSNFTLKIRSTKLEDSAMYFCASSEVAMNTEAFFGQGTRLTVV.

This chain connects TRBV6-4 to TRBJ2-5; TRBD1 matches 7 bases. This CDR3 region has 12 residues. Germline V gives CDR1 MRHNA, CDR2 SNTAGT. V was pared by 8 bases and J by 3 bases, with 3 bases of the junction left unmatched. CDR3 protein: CASETGKETQYF. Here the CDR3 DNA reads TGTGCCAGCGAGACAGGGAAAGAGACCCAGTACTTC.

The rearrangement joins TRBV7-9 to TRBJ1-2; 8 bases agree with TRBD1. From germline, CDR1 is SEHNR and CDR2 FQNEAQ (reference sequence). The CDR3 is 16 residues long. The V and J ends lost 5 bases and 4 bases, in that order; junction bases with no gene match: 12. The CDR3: CASSPNQGAGSYGYTF. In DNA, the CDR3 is TGTGCCAGCAGCCCCAACCAGGGGGCGGGGAGCTATGGCTACACCTTC.

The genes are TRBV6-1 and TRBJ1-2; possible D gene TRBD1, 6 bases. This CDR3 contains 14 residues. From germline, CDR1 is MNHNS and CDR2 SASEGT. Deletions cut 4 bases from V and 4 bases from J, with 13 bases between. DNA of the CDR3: TGTGCCAGCAGTGGACAGGAAGGAGGCTATGGCTACACCTTC. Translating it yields CASSGQEGGYGYTF.

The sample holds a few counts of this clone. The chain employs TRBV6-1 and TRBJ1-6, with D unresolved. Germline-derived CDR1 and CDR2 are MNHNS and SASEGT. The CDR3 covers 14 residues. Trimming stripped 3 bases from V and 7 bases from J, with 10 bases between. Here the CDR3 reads CASSETDLNSPLHF. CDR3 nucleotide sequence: TGTGCCAGCAGTGAGACGGACTTGAATTCACCCCTCCACTTT.